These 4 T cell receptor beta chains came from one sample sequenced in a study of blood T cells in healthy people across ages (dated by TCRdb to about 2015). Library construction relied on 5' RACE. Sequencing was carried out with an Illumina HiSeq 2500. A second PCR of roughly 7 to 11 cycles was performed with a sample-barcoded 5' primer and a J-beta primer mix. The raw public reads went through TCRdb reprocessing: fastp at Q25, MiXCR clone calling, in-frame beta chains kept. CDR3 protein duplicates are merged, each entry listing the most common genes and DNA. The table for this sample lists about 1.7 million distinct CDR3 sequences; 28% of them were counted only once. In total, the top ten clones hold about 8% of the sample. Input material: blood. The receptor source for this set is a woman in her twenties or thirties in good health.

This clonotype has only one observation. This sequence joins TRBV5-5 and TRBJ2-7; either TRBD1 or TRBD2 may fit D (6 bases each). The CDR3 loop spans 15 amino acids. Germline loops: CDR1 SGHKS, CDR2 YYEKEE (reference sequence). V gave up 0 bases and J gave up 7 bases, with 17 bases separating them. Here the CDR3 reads CASSLVTGGGNEQYF. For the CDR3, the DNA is TGTGCCAGCAGCTTGGTTACAGGAGGGGGGAATGAGCAGTACTTC.

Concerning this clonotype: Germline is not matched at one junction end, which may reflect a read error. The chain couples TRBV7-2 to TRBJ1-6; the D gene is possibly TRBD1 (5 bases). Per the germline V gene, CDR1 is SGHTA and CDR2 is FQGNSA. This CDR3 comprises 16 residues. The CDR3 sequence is CASSLLTGTGDSPPHF. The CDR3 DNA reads TGTGCCAGCAGCTTACTGACCGGGACGGGGGATTCACCCCCCCACTTT.

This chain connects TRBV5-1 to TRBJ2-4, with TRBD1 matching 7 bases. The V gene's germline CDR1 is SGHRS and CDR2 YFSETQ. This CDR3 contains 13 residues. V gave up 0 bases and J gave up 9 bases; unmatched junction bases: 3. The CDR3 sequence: CASSLGQGGIQYF. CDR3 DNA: TGCGCCAGCAGCTTGGGACAGGGCGGCATTCAGTACTTC.

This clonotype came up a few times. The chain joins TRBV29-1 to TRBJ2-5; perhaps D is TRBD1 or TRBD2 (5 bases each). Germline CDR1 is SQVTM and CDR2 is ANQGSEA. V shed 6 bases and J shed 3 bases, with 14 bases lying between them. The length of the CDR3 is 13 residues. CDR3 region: CSVSAGTKETQYF. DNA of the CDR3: TGCAGCGTCTCAGCCGGGACGAAAGAGACCCAGTACTTC.